This T cell receptor beta chain was obtained from a study of blood T cell repertoires in COVID-19. As for the study in general: The origin of the acute and convalescent COVID-19 samples was the United States, Italy and Spain. Sources were T cells, B-cell-depleted T cells, or PBMCs; the material itself was cDNA or gDNA.

The CDR3 sequence is 16 residues long. From germline, CDR1 is MNHNY and CDR2 SVGAGI (reference sequence). V dropped 6 bases and J dropped 0; count of bases not matched to a gene: 5. TCRdb's copy holds only in-frame clones and misses some; the assay was immunoSEQ multiplex PCR. The sample lists 80,000 or so clones; roughly 85% were seen once. The sequence was collected from a woman in her seventies with acute or convalescent COVID-19. V gene TRBV6-6 combines with J gene TRBJ1-6; TRBD1 aligns across 7 bases. Sequencing input: peripheral blood. The CDR3 is CASSRDSHSYNSPLHF. CDR3 in DNA: TGTGCCAGCAGCCGGGACAGTCACTCCTATAATTCACCCCTCCACTTT.